This T cell receptor beta chain was sequenced during a study of regulatory T cells in long-lasting Graves disease. Study-wide background: Persistent Graves' disease meant over 5 years of antithyroid drugs with positive TSH receptor antibodies. Study findings and constraints: There was favoring of TRBV28, TRBJ1-2 and TRBJ2-5 in persistent disease. A greater number of public clonotypes (around 2,700) was shared by persistent patients than by new patients (around 970). Newly diagnosed patients had higher TCR diversity than persistent Graves' patients did.

On this clonotype itself: Antigen: not known.

Relying on iRepertoire HTBI primers and Arm-PCR of CDR3 regions, the team built TCR beta libraries. TCRdb recomputed calls from the multiplex PCR reads with MiXCR, one row per CDR3 protein. The table lists more than 650,000 distinct CDR3 sequences, 25% to 30% of them singletons, with 40% to 50% in the top ten. The V segment lost 4 bases and the J segment 5 bases; nucleotides outside the gene matches: 4. CDR1 is MNHEY, CDR2 SMNVEV, per germline (reference sequence). The CDR3 totals 14 residues. As to time point: persistent/refractory GD, antithyroid drugs over 5 years with positive TRAb. PBMC RNA was the source of the TCR library.

The chain combines TRBV27 with TRBJ2-7; 11 bases line up with TRBD2. This sequence was found in a female donor with Graves disease. The specimen comprised peripheral blood mononuclear cells (PBMCs), sampled when the disease was refractory, from a patient treated with antithyroid drugs. This chain's CDR3 is CASSSRLAGNEQYF. The CDR3 nucleotides are TGTGCCAGCAGTTCTAGACTAGCGGGAAACGAGCAGTACTTC.